This T cell receptor (beta chain) was identified in a study of identifying expanded T cells in peripheral blood (dated by TCRdb to 2018 to 2020). Study-wide context: Technical replicates were generated by sequencing separate aliquots of the same genomic DNA pool, with four replicates compared pairwise. Findings and caveats that apply to the study as a whole: The binomial model flagged about 1.2 differentially abundant clones between technical replicates, compared with 15 to 17 over about two weeks and approximately 18 over about four weeks. It was expected by the authors that biological variance in healthy repertoires might increase further over much longer intervals, such as months to years. Both the number of clones called differentially abundant and the false-positive rate were significantly reduced by the beta-binomial model across all healthy-donor time intervals. Variance in clone template counts between approximately 2-week samples significantly increased with total template count across all healthy donors.

The immunoSEQ Assay, which uses bias-controlled multiplex PCR amplification of genomic DNA, was used to profile TCRbeta CDR3 regions. As for the authors' bioinformatics: The absolute abundance of each unique TCRbeta CDR3 region was quantified after sequences were collapsed and filtered. Differential abundance was tested with two models: a binomial (Fisher-equivalent) model and a beta-binomial model that adds time-dependent variance fitted from healthy donors. Clones with fewer than 5 combined templates were excluded, and clones with Benjamini-Hochberg FDR below 0.01 were called differentially abundant. The form v = (b*log(k)+a)^2 was used to model beta-binomial variance as a function of total template count across the two samples. Sourced from immuneACCESS, this table was stored by TCRdb with only in-frame sequences that have V and J called. A share of the clones is absent; for the studies checked, an unresolved V gene accounts for under half, and the remainder has no known explanation. V and J calls and clone size are those listed in that table; D and trimming were worked out from the DNA. In this sample the table shows 60,000 to 65,000 clones, approximately 83% of which occur a single time. Over 15% of the sample rests with the top ten.

No immune events such as infections were documented for the healthy donors during the collection period. Healthy-donor blood repertoires served as a training cohort to calibrate time-dependent variance in a beta-binomial model of T-cell clone differential abundance. The training cohort comprised about ten healthy donors, 3 female and 7 male. On average the donors were about 45 years old, and their ages spanned roughly 25 to 70 years. Whole blood from each healthy donor was obtained from a commercial supplier and was collected at three time points roughly 14 days apart. For immunosequencing, genomic DNA was extracted from unsorted whole blood. The cysteine opens and the phenylalanine closes a CDR3 of 17 amino acids. Solely the CDR3 DNA is kept, with 51 bases framed from the first base. The germline V gene supplies CDR1 SGDLS and CDR2 YYNGEE. Germline trimming: 4 bases from V, 6 bases from J; junction bases outside gene matches: 15.

Points on this clone: It has no known antigen specificity. Base quality data are lacking; no much larger clone is found one base away.

The rearranged chain carries TRBV9 and TRBJ2-3; the junction holds 9 bases that match TRBD2. This clonotype was sampled from a person between 18 and 75 years old in good health. Sequenced material: blood. The DNA sequence is given as TGTGCCAGCAGCTCCCAAGGGGGAGCGGGGGGCCTGGATACGCAGTATTTT. Its protein product is CASSSQGGAGGLDTQYF.